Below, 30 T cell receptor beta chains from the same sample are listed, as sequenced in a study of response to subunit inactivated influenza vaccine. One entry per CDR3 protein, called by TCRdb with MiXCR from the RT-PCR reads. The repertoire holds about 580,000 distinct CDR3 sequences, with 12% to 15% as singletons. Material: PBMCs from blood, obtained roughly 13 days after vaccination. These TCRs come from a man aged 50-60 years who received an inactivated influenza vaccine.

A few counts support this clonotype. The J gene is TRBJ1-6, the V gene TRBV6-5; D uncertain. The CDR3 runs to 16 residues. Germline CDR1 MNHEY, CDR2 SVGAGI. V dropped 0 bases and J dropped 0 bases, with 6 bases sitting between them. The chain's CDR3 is CASSYSSSSYNSPLHF. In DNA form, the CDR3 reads TGTGCCAGCAGTTACTCGAGCAGCTCCTATAATTCACCCCTCCACTTT.

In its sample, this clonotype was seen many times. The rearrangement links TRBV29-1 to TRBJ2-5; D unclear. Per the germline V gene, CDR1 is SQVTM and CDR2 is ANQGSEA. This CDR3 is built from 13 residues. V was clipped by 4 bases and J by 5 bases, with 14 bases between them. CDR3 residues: CSVGRRVEETQYF. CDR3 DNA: TGCAGCGTTGGGAGACGGGTGGAGGAGACCCAGTACTTC.

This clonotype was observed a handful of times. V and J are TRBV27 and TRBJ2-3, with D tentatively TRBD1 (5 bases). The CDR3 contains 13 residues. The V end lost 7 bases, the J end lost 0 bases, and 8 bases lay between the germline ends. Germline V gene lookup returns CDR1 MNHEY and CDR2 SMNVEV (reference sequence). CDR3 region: CASKGLSTDTQYF. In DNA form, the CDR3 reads TGTGCCAGCAAGGGGCTTAGCACAGATACGCAGTATTTT.

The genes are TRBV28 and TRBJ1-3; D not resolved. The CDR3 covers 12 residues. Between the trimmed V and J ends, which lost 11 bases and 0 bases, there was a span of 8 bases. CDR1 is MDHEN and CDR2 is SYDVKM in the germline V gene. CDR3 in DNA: TGTGCCTCCGAGAGCTCTGGAAACACCATATATTTT. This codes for CASESSGNTIYF.

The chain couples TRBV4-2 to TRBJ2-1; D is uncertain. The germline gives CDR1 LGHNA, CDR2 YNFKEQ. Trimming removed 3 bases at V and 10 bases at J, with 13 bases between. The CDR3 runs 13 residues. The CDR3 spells CASSQTLDPEQFF. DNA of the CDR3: TGTGCCAGCAGCCAGACGTTAGATCCAGAGCAGTTCTTC.

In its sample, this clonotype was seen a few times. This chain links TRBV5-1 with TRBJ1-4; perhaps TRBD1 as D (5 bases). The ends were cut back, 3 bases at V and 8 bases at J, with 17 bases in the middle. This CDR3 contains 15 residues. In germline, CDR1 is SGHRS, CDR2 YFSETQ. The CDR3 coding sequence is TGCGCCAGCAGCTACGCCGGCAGGGTAGGAGAAAAACTGTTTTTT. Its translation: CASSYAGRVGEKLFF.

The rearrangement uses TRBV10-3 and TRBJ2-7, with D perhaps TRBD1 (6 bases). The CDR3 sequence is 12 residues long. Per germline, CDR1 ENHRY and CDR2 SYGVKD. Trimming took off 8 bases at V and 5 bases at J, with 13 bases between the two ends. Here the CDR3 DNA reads TGTGCCATCGGTGTGGGGGCCAACGAGCAGTACTTC. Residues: CAIGVGANEQYF.

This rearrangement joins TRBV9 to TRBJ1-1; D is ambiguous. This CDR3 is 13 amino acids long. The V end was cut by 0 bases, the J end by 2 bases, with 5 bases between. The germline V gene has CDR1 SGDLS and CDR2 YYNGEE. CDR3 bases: TGTGCCAGCAGCGTAGAGAGTAACACTGAAGCTTTCTTT. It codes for CASSVESNTEAFF.

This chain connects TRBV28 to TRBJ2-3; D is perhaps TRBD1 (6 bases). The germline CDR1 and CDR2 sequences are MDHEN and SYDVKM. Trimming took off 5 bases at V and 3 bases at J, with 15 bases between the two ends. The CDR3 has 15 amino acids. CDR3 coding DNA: TGTGCCAGCAGTACGACAGGTCAGGGAACAGATACGCAGTATTTT. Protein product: CASSTTGQGTDTQYF.

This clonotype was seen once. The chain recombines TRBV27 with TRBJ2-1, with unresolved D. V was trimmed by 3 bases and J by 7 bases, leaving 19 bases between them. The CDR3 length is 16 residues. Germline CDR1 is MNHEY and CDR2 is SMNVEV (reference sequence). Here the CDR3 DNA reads TGTGCCAGCAGTTTGGCCGGGCCCAAACCCCCTAATGAGCAGTTCTTC. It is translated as CASSLAGPKPPNEQFF.

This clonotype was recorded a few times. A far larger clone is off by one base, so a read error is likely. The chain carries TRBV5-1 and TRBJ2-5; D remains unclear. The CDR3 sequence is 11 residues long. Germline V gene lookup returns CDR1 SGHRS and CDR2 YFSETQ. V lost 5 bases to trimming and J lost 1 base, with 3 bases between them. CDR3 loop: CASRSQETQYF. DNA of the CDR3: TGCGCCAGCAGATCCCAAGAGACCCAGTACTTC.

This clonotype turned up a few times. In nucleotides, the CDR3 is TGTGCCAGCAGCCAAAGCGGACAGGGTTACACCGGGGAGCTGTTTTTT. It translates to CASSQSGQGYTGELFF. The chain is built from TRBV5-6 and TRBJ2-2; 8 bases align to TRBD1. This CDR3 comprises 16 residues. V was pared by 4 bases and J by 3 bases, with 8 bases of the junction left unmatched. Germline assignment: CDR1 SGHDT and CDR2 YYEEEE.

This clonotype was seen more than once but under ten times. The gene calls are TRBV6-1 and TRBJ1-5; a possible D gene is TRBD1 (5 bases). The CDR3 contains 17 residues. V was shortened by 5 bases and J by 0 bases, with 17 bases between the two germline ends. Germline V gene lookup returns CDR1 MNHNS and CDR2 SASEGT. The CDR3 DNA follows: TGTGCCAGCAGTACGACGGGATGGGGCCATAGCAATCAGCCCCAGCATTTT. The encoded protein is CASSTTGWGHSNQPQHF.

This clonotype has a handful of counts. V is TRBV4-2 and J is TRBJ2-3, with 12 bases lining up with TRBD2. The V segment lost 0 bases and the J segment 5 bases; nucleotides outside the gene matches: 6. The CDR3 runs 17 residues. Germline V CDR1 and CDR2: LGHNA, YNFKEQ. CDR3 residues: CASSQDSSGRALDTQYF. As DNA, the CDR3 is TGTGCCAGCAGCCAAGATTCTAGCGGGAGGGCCTTAGATACGCAGTATTTT.

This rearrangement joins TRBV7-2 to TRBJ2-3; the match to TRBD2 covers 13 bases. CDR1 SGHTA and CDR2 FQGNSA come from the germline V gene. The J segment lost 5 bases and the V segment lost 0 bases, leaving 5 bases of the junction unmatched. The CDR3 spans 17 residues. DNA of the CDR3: TGTGCCAGCAGCTTAGCCGCAAGGACTAGCGGGAGAGATACGCAGTATTTT. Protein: CASSLAARTSGRDTQYF.

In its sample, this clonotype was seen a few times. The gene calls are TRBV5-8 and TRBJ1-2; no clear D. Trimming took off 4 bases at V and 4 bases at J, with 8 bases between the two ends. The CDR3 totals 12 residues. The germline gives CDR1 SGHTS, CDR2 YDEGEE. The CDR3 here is CASSLTLYGYTF. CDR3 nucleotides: TGTGCCAGCAGCCTGACCCTCTATGGCTACACCTTC.

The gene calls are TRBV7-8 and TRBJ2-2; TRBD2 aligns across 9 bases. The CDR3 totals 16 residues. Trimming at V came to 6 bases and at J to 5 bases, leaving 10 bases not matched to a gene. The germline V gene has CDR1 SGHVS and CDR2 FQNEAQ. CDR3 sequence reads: CASRLRQRGVTGELFF. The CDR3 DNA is TGTGCCAGCAGACTCCGGCAGCGGGGGGTAACCGGGGAGCTGTTTTTT.

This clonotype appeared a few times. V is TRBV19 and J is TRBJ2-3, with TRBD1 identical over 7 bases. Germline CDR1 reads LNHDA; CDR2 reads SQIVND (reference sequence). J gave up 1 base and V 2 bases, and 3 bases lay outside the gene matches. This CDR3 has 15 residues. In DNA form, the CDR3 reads TGTGCCAGTAGTATAAGGGGACAGCGCACAGATACGCAGTATTTT. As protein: CASSIRGQRTDTQYF.

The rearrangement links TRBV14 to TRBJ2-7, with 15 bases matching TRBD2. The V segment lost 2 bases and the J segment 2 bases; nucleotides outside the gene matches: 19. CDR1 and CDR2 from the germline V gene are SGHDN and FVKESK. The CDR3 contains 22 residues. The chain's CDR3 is CASSQWNFIEGLAGGSTYEQYF. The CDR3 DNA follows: TGTGCCAGCAGCCAATGGAACTTTATTGAGGGACTAGCGGGAGGCTCAACCTACGAGCAGTACTTC.

CDR3: CASSGRTGEYEKLFF. The CDR3, as DNA: TGTGCCAGCAGCGGCCGGACAGGGGAATATGAAAAACTGTTTTTT. This rearrangement joins TRBV9 to TRBJ1-4; the match to TRBD1 covers 9 bases. The CDR3 contains 15 residues. Germline V gives CDR1 SGDLS, CDR2 YYNGEE. After removal of 3 bases from V and 6 bases from J, the junction contained 6 bases not matched to a gene.

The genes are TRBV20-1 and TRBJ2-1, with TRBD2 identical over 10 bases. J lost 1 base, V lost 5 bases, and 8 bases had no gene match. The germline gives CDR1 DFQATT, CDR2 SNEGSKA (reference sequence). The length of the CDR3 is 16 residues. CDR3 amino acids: CSAGSGTSVSYNEQFF. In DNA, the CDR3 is TGCAGTGCTGGCTCCGGGACTAGCGTATCCTACAATGAGCAGTTCTTC.

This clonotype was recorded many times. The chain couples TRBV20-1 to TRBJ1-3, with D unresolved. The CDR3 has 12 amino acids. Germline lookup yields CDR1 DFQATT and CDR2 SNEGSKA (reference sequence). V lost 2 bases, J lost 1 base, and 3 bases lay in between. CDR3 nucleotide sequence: TGCAGTGCTAGAAATTCTGGAAACACCATATATTTT. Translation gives CSARNSGNTIYF.

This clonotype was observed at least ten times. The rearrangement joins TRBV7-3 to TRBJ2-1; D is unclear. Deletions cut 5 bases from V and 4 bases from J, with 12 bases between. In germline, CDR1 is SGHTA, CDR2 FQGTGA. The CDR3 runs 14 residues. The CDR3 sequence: CASSISGRYNEQFF. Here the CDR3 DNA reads TGTGCCAGCAGCATCTCTGGACGGTACAATGAGCAGTTCTTC.

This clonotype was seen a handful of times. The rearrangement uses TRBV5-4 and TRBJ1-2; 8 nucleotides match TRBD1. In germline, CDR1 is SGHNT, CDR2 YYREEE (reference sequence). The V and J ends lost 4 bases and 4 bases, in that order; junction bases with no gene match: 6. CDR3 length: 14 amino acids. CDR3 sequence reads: CASSQFDRGYGYTF. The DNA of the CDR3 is TGTGCCAGCAGCCAATTCGACAGGGGCTATGGCTACACCTTC.

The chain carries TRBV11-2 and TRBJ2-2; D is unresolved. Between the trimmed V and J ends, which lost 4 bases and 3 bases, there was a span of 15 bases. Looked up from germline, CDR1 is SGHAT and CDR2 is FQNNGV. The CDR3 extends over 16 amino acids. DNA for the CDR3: TGTGCCAGCAGCTCCGCTCTTACCATTTACACCGGGGAGCTGTTTTTT. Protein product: CASSSALTIYTGELFF.

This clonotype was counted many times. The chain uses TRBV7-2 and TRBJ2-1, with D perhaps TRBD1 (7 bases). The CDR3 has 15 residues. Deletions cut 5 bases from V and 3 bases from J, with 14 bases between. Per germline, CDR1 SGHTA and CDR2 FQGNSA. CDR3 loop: CASSPRDSFYNEQFF. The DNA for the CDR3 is TGTGCCAGCAGCCCGCGGGACAGCTTCTACAATGAGCAGTTCTTC. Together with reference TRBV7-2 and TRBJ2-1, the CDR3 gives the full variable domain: GAGVSQSPSNKVTEKGKDVELRCDPISGHTALYWYRQSLGQGLEFLIYFQGNSAPDKSGLPSDRFSAERTGGSVSTLTIQRTQQEDSAVYLCASSPRDSFYNEQFFGPGTRLTVL.

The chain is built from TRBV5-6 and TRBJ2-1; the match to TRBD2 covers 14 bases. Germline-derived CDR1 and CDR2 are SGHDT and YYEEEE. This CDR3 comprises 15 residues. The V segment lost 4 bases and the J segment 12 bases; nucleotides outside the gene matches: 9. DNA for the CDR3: TGTGCCAGCAGCCCGGGACTAGCGGGGGTGAGTGGGCAGTTCTTC. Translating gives CASSPGLAGVSGQFF.

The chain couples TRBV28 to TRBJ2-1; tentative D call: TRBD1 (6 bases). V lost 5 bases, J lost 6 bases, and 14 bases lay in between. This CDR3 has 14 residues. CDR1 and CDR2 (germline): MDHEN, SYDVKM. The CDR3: CASSPRGLGNEQFF. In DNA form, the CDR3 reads TGTGCCAGCAGTCCCAGGGGATTGGGCAATGAGCAGTTCTTC.

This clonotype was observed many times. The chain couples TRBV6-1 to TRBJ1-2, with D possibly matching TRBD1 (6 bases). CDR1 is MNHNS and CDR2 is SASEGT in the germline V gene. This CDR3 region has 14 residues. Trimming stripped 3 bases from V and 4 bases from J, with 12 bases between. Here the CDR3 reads CASSDRGLVYGYTF. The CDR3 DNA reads TGTGCCAGCAGTGACAGGGGATTGGTCTATGGCTACACCTTC.

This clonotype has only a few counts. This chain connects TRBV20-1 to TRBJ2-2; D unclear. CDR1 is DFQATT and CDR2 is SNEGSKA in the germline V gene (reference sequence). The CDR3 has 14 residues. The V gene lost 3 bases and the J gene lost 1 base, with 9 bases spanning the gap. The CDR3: CSASVTRNTGELFF. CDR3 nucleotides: TGCAGTGCTAGTGTGACTCGGAACACCGGGGAGCTGTTTTTT.